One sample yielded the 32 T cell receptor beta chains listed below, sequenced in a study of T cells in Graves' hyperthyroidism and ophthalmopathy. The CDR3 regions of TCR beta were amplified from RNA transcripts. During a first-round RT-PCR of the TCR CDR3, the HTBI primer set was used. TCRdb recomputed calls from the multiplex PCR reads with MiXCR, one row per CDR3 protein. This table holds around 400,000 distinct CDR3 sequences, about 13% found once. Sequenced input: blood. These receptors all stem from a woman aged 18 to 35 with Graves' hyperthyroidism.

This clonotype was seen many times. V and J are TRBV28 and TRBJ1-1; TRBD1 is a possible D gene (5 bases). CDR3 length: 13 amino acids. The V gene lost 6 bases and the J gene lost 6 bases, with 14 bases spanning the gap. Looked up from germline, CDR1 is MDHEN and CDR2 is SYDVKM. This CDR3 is CASRRGMIAEAFF. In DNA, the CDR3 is TGTGCCAGCAGGCGGGGGATGATTGCTGAAGCTTTCTTT. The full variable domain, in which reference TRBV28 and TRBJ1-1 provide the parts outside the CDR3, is DVKVTQSSRYLVKRTGEKVFLECVQDMDHENMFWYRQDPGLGLRLIYFSYDVKMKEKGDIPEGYSVSREKKERFSLILESASTNQTSMYLCASRRGMIAEAFFGQGTRLTVV.

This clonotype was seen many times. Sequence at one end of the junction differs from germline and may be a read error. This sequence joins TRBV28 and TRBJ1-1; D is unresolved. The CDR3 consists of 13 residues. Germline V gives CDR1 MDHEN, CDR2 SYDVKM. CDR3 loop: CACSLSGESSAFF. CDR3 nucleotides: TGTGCCTGCAGCCTCTCAGGCGAAAGCTCGGCTTTCTTT.

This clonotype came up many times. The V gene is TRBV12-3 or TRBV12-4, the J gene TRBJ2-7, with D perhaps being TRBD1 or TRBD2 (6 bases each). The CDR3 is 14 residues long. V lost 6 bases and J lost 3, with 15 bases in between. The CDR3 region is CASSPPGEVYEQYF. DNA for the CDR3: TGTGCCAGCAGCCCCCCAGGGGAGGTCTACGAGCAGTACTTC.

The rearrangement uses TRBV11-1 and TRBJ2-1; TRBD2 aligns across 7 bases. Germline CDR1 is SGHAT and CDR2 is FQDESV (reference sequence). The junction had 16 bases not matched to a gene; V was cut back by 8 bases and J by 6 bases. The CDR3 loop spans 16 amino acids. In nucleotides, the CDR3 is TGTGCCAGCGGCCCAACGGGGCTAGCGGAAGTCAATGAGCAGTTCTTC. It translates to CASGPTGLAEVNEQFF.

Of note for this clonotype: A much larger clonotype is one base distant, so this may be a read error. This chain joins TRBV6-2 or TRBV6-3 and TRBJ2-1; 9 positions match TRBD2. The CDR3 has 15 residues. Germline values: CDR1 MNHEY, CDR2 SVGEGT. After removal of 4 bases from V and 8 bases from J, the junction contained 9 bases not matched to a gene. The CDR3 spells CASSSPSGEADEQFF. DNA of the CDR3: TGTGCCAGCAGTTCCCCTAGCGGGGAGGCGGATGAGCAGTTCTTC.

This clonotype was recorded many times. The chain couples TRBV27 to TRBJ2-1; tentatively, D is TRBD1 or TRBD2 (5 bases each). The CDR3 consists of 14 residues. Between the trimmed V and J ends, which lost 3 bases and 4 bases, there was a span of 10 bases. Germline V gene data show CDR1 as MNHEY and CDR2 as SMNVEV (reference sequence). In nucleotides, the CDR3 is TGTGCCAGCAGTTTTGGGGACGAATACAATGAGCAGTTCTTC. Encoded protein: CASSFGDEYNEQFF.

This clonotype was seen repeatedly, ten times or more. The CDR3 DNA is TGTGCCAGCAGCCTTCCCTGGGAGACCCAGTACTTC. It translates to CASSLPWETQYF. The chain joins TRBV3-1 to TRBJ2-5; no firm D call. The CDR3 length is 12 residues. Germline V gives CDR1 LGHDT, CDR2 YNNKEL (reference sequence). Trimming cost V 4 bases and J 5 bases, with 8 bases left between them.

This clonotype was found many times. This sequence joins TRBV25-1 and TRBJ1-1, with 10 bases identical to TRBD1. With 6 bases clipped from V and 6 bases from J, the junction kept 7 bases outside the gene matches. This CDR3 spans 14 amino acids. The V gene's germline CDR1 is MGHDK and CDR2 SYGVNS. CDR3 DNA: TGTGCCAGCAGGACCACCGGGACAGGGGCTGAAGCTTTCTTT. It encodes CASRTTGTGAEAFF.

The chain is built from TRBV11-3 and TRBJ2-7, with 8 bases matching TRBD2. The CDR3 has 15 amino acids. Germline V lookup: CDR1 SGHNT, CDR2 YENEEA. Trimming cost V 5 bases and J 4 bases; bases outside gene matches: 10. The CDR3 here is CASSLSGGANYEQYF. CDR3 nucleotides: TGTGCCAGCAGCCTCAGCGGGGGTGCCAATTACGAGCAGTACTTC. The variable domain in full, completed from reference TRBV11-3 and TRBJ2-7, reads EAGVVQSPRYKIIEKKQPVAFWCNPISGHNTLYWYLQNLGQGPELLIRYENEEAVDDSQLPKDRFSAERLKGVDSTLKIQPAELGDSAVYLCASSLSGGANYEQYFGPGTRLTVT.

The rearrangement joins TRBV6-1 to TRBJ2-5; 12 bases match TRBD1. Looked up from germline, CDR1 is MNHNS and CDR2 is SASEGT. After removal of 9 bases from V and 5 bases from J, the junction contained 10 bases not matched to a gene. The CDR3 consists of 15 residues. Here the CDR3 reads CASKGGQGAEETQYF. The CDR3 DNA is TGTGCCAGTAAGGGGGGACAGGGGGCTGAGGAGACCCAGTACTTC.

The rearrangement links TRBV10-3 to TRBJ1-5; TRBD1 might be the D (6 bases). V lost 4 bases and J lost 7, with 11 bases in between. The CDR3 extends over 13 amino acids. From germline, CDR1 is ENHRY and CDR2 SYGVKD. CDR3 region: CAISVGTHQPQHF. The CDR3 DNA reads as TGTGCCATCAGTGTAGGGACACACCAGCCCCAGCATTTT.

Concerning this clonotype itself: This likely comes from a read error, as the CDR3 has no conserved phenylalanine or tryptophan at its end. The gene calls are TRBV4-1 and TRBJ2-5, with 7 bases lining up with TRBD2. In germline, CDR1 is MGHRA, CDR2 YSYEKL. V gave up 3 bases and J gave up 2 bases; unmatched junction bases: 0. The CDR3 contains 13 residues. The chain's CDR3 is CASSQGGQETQYL. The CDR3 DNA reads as TGCGCCAGCAGCCAGGGAGGGCAAGAGACCCAGTACCTC.

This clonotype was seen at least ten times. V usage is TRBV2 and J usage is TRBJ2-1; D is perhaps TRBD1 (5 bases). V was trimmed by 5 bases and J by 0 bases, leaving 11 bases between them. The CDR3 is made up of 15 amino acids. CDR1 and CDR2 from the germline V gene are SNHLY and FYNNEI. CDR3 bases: TGTGCCAGCAGTACCGGACAAAGCTCCTACAATGAGCAGTTCTTC. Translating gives CASSTGQSSYNEQFF.

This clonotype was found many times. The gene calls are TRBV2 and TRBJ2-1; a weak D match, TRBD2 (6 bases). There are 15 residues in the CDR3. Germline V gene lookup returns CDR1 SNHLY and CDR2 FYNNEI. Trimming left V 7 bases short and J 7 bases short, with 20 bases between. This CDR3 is CASTLEGPGGNEQFF. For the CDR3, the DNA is TGTGCCAGCACCCTGGAGGGTCCCGGTGGGAATGAGCAGTTCTTC. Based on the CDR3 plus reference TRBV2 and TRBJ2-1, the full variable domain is EPEVTQTPSHQVTQMGQEVILRCVPISNHLYFYWYRQILGQKVEFLVSFYNNEISEKSEIFDDQFSVERPDGSNFTLKIRSTKLEDSAMYFCASTLEGPGGNEQFFGPGTRLTVL.

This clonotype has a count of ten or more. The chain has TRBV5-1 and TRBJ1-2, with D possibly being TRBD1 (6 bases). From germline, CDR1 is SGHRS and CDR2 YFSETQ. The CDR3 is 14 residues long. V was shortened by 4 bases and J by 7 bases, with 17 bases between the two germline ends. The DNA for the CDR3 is TGCGCCAGCAGCGTAGGACAGAGCGGTAGTGGCTACACCTTC. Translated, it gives CASSVGQSGSGYTF.

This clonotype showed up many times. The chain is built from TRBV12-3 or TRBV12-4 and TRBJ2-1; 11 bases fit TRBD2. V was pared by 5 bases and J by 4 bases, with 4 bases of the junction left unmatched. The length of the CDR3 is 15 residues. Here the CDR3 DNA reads TGTGCCAGCAGTCTCTCTAGCGGGGGGTACAATGAGCAGTTCTTC. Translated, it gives CASSLSSGGYNEQFF.

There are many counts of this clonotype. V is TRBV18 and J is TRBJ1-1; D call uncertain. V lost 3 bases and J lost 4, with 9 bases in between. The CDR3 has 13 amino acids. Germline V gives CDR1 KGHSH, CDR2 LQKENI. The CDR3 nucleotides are TGTGCCAGCTCACCCCTTTCCAGCACTGAAGCTTTCTTT. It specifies CASSPLSSTEAFF.

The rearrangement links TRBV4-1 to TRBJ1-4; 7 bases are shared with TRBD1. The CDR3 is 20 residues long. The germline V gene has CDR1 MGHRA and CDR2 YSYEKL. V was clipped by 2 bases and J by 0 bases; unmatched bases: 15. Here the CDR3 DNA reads TGCGCCAGCAGCCAATCCCCCCCGGACGTAGGGGGCACAACTAATGAAAAACTGTTTTTT. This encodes CASSQSPPDVGGTTNEKLFF.

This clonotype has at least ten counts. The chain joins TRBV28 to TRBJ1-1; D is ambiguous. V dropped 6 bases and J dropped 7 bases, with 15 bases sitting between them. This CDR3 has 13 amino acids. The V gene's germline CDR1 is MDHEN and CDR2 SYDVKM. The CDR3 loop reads CASSNAGKDEAFF. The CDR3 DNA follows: TGTGCCAGCAGCAATGCGGGCAAAGATGAAGCTTTCTTT.

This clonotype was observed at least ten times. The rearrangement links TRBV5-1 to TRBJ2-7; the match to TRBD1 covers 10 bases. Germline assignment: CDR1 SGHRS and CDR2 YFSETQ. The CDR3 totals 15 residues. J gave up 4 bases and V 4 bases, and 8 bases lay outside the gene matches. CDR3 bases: TGCGCCAGCAGCATAAGCGCGGGACAGGGGTACGAGCAGTACTTC. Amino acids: CASSISAGQGYEQYF.

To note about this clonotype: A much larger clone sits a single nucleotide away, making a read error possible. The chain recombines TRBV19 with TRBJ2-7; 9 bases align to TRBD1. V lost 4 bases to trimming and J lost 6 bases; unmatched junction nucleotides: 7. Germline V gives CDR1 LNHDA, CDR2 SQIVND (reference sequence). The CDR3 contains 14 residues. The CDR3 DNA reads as TGTGCCAGTAGTAGCCGACAGGGGGGCTCCGAGCAGTACTTC. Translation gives CASSSRQGGSEQYF.

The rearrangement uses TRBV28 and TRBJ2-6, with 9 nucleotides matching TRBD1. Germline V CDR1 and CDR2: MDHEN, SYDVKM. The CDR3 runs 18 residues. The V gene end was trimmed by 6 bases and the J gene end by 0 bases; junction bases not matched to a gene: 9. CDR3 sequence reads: CASRFAGTGHSGANVLTF. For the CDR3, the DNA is TGTGCCAGCAGATTCGCCGGGACAGGGCACTCTGGGGCCAACGTCCTGACTTTC.

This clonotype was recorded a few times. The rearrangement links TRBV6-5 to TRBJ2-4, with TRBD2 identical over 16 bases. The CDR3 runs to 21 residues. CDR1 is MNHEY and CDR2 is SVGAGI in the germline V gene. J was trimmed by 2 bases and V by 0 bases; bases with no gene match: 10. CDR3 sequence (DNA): TGTGCCAGCAGTTACTCGACCGGGACTAGCGGGAGGGCGTTGTCCAAAAACATTCAGTACTTC. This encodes CASSYSTGTSGRALSKNIQYF.

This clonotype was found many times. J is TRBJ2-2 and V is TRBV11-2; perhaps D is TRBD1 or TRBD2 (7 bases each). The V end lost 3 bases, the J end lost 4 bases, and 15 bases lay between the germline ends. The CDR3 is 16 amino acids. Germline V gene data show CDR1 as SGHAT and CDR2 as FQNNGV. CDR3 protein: CASSLGGTAGTGELFF. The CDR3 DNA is TGTGCCAGCAGCTTGGGGGGGACAGCAGGCACCGGGGAGCTGTTTTTT. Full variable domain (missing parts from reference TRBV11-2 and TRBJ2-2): EAGVAQSPRYKIIEKRQSVAFWCNPISGHATLYWYQQILGQGPKLLIQFQNNGVVDDSQLPKDRFSAERLKGVDSTLKIQPAKLEDSAVYLCASSLGGTAGTGELFFGEGSRLTVL.

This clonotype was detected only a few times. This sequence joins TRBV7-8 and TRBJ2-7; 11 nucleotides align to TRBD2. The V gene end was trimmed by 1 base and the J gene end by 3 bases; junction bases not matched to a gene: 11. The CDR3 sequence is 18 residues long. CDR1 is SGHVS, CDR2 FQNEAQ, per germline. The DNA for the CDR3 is TGTGCCAGCAGCTTAGAAGCTAGCGGGGGGATACTCGGCTACGAGCAGTACTTC. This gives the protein CASSLEASGGILGYEQYF.

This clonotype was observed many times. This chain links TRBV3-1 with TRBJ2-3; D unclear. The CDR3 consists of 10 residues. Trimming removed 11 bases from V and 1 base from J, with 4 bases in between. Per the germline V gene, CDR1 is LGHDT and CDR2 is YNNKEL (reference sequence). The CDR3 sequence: CAAGTDTQYF. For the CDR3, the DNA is TGTGCCGCCGGCACAGATACGCAGTATTTT.

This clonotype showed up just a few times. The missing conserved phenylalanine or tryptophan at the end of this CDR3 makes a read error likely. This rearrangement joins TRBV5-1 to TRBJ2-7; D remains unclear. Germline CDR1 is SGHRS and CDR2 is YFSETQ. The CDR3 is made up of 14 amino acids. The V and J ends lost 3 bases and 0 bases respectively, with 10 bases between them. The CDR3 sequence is CASSSDPSSYEQYL. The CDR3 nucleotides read TGCGCCAGCAGCTCGGACCCGAGCTCCTACGAGCAGTACCTC.

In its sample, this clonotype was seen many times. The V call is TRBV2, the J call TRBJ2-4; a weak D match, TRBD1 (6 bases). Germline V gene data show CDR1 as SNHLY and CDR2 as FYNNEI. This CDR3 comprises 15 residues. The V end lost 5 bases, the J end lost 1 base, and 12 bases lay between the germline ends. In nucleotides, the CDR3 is TGTGCCAGCAGTCGAGAGCAGGGGGCCAAAAACATTCAGTACTTC. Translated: CASSREQGAKNIQYF.

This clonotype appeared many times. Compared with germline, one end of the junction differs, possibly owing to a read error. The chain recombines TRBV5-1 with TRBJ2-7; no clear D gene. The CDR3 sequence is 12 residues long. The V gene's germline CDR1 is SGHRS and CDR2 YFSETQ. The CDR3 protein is CASSLTSYEQYF. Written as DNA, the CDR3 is TGTGCCAGCAGCCTCACTTCCTACGAGCAGTACTTC.

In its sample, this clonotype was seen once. The CDR3, as DNA: TGTGCCAGCAGCTTCCAGCGGGGGGCTAGCACAGATACGCAGTATTTT. This sequence encodes CASSFQRGASTDTQYF. The rearrangement joins TRBV7-3 to TRBJ2-3; 9 nucleotides line up with TRBD2. V dropped 3 bases and J dropped 0; count of bases not matched to a gene: 4. The CDR3 sequence is 16 residues long. In germline, CDR1 is SGHTA, CDR2 FQGTGA. The entire variable domain, with the rest obtained from reference TRBV7-3 and TRBJ2-3, is as follows: GAGVSQTPSNKVTEKGKYVELRCDPISGHTALYWYRQSLGQGPEFLIYFQGTGAADDSGLPNDRFFAVRPEGSVSTLKIQRTERGDSAVYLCASSFQRGASTDTQYFGPGTRLTVL.

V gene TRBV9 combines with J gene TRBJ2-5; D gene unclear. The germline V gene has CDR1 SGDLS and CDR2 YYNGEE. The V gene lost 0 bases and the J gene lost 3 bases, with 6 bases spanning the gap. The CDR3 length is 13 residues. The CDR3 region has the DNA TGTGCCAGCAGCGTAGGGTCAGAAGAGACCCAGTACTTC. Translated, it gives CASSVGSEETQYF.

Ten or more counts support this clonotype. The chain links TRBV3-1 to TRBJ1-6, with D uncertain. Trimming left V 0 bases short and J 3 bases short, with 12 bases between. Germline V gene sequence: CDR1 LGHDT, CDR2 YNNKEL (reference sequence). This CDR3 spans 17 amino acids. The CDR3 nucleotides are TGTGCCAGCAGCCAAGATACTGGGTGGGGCTATAATTCACCCCTCCACTTT. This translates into CASSQDTGWGYNSPLHF.